This TCR beta chain was sequenced for a study of monozygotic twins with inflammatory bowel disease. With the 5' RACE reads reprocessed, TCRdb shows one record per CDR3 protein and no DNA. The specimen's table records 85,000 to 110,000 distinct CDR3 sequences. A word on this clonotype: Its cognate antigen is unknown.

Study conclusions and caveats: Twin concordance left repertoire similarity unchanged, with limited power a possible explanation for this lack of difference.

This TCR was recovered from a human donor with ulcerative colitis or Crohn's disease, or a healthy co-twin of an affected twin (not recorded which). Source material: blood.

CDR3: CAISESQDQPQHF. The chain recombines TRBV10-3 with TRBJ1-5. The germline V gene encodes CDR1 ENHRY and CDR2 SYGVKD. CDR3 length: 13 residues.